This T cell receptor (beta chain) stems from a study of metastatic and nonmetastatic thyroid tumors. Study-wide background: Repertoire data that came from the blood and tumor or nodule tissue of malignant and benign thyroid patients were compared. Overall study results and limits: It was reportedly found that TCR beta diversity was significantly higher in malignant thyroid tumors than in benign nodules, a difference seen in both blood and tumor samples.

To note about this clone: The target antigen is unknown.

The CDR3 length is 15 residues. Germline CDR1 reads DFQATT; CDR2 reads SNEGSKA (reference sequence). Trimming took off 6 bases at V and 5 bases at J, with 21 bases between the two ends. Nobody among the patients had been given any treatment before thyroid surgery. TCRdb re-called the PCR reads via MiXCR. Here the sample spans roughly 5,900 clones, approximately 35% being singletons. The chain has TRBV20-1 and TRBJ2-3, with D possibly matching TRBD1 (6 bases). Source material: adjacent normal tissue. This clonotype was sampled from a male donor with papillary thyroid cancer or a benign thyroid nodule (not recorded which). Some clones in this sample may be carry-over from other donors' samples. The CDR3 sequence is CSARIQGEVGDTQYF. The CDR3 DNA reads as TGCAGTGCGAGAATACAGGGTGAGGTTGGAGATACGCAGTATTTT.